This T cell receptor beta chain was profiled in a study of shared clonotypes between healthy human individuals. Study-wide findings and caveats: Investigators collected only blood, and repertoires in tissues likely differ.

Trimming left V 6 bases short and J 5 bases short, with 10 bases between. This CDR3 has 13 amino acids. Germline CDR1 is MNHEY and CDR2 is SMNVEV (reference sequence). Positive CCR7 selection of CD45RO-negative cells yielded the naive CD8 cells, and terminally differentiated effector memory CD45RA+ cells were excluded. Here immunoSEQ multiplex PCR was the method, and the copy in TCRdb shows in-frame clones only, minus some. The sample holds 2 million to 2.5 million clones, approximately 94% seen once. This clone showed up just once. Its antigen is unknown. Sequenced material: naive CD8+ T cells from PBMCs. The chain has TRBV27 and TRBJ2-2; unclear D gene. The sequence was obtained from a man aged 18 to 35 in good health. Some clones in this sample may be carry-over from other donors' samples. CDR3 protein: CASSHLGTGELFF. The CDR3 DNA is TGTGCCAGCAGCCACTTAGGGACCGGGGAGCTGTTTTTT.